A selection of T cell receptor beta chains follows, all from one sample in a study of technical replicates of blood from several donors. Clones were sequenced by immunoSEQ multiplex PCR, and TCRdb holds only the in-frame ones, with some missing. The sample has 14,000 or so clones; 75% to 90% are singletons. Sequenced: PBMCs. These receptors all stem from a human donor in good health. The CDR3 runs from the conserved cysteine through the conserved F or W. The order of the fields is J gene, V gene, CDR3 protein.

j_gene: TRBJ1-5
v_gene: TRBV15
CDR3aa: CATSRDPFGAGGYSNQPQHF

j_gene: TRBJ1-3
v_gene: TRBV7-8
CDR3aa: CASSLSTRGPGNTIYF

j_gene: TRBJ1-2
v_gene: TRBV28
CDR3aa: CASSSPQGLFYGYTF

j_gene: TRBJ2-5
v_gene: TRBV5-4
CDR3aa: CASELKGGQETQYF

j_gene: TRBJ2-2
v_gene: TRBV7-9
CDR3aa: CASSPQGQTNTGELFF

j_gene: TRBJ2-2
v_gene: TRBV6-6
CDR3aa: CASSQTGGWPGELFF

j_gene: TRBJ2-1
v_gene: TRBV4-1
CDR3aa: CASSPWERENNEQFF

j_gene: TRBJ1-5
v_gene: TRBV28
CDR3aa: CATGGGSRNQPQHF

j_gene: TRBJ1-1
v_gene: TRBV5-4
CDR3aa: CASQTGEVATTEAFF

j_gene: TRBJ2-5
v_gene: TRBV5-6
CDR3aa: CASSLARTEKETQYF

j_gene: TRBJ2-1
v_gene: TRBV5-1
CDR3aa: CASSLVAGAYNEQFF

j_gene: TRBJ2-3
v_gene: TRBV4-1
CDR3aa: CASSQELAGGPDTQYF

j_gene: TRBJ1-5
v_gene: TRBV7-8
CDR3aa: CASSLRQANSNQPQHF

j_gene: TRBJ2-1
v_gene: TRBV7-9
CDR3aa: CASSLAGGYNEQFF

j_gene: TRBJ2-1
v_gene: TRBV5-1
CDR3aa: CASSLLGGGQDNEQFF

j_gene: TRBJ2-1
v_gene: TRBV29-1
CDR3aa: CSEAIYNEQFF

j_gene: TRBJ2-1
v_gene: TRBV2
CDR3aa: CASSEDLAGDLVEQFF

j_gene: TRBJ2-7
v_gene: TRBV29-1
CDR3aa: CSVSGVGLAGFGSYEQYF

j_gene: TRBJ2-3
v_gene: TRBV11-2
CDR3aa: CASSLAVAGTDTQYF

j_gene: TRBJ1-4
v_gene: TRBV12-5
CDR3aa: CASGLAQGATNEKLFF

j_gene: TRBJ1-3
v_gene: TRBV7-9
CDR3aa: CASSLGTGNTIYF

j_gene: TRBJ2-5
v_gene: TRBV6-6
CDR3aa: CASTLSGVNQETQYF

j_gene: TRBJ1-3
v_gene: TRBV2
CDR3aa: CASSTDRRSGNTIYF

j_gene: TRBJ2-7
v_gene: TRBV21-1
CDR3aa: CASSNRDRSIYEQYF

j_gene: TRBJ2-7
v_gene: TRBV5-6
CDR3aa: CASSLAFGQGNYEQYF

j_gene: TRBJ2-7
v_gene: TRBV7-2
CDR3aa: CASSLDPGRFRPHEQYF

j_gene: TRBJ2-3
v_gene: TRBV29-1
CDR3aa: CSVEDFGGRDTQYF

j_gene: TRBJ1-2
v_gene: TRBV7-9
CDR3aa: CASSSEDRSYGYTF

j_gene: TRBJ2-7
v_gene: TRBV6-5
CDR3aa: CASSYKTFGQRSMQYF

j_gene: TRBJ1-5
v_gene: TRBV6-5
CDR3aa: CASRRRPGAQPQHF

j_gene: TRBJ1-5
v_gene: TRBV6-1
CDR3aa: CASSGGSNQPQHF

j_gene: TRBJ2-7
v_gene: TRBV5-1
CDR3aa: CASSSGDRFPYEQYF

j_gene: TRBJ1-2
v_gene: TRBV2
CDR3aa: CASSEQGAGGYTF

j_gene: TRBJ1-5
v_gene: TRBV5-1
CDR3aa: CASSLTTDSRPQHF

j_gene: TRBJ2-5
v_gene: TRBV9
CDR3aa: CASSAGTSGSPETQYF

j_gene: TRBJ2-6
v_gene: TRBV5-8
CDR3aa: CASSRDRAPSGANVLTF

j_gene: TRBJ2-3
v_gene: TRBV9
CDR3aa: CASSVGSRASTDTQYF

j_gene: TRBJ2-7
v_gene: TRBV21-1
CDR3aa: CASSASRDRVTGYEQYF

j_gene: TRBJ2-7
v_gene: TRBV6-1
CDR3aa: CASSEEEGGSYEQYF

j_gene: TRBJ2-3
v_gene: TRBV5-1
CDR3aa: CASRDREGDTQYF

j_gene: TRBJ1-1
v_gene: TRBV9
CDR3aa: CASSPRMNTEAFF

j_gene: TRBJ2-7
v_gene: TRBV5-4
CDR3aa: CASSLEVREFNEQYF

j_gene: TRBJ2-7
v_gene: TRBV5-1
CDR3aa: CASSSVGTRGLEQYF

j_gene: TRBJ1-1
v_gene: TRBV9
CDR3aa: CASSETGTENTEAFF

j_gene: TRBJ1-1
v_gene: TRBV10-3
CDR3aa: CAISGGGSTNTEAFF

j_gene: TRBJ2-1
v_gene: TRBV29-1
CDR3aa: CSVGGRLATFNEQFF

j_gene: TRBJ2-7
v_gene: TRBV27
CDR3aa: CASSLLGHEQYF

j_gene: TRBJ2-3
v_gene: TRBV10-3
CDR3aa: CAISASAGTSKDTQYF

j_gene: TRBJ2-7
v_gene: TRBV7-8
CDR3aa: CASSFGQGGEEQYF

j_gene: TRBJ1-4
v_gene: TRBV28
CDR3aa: CASSFYRQPATNEKLFF

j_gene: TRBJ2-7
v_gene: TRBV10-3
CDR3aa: CATEGDRAYEQYF

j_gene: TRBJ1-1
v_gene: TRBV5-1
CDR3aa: CASSSTLNTEAFF

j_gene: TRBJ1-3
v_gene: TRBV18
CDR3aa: CASSPDRSSGNTIYF

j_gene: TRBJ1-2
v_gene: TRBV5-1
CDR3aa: CASSTDGQGAGGYTF

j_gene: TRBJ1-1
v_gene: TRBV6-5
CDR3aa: CASSYLGTGRAFF

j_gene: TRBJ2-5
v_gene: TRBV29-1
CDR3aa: CSVEPGGGLETQYF

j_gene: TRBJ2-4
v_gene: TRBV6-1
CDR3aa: CASSRLAGDGDIQYF

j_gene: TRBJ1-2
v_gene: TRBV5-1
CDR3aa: CASQAGTGQVYGYTF

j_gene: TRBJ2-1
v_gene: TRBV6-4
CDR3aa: CASSDLAGGLEQFF

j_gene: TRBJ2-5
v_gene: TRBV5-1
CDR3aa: CASAQGSGETQYF